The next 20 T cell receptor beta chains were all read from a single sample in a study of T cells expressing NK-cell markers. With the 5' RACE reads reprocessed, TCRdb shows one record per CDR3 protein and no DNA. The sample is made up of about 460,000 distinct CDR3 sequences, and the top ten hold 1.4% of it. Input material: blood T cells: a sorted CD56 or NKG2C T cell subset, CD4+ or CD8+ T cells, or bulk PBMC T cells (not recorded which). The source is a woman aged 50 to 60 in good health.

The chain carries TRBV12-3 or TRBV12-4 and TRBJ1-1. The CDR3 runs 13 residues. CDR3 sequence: CASSLSGVPEAFF.

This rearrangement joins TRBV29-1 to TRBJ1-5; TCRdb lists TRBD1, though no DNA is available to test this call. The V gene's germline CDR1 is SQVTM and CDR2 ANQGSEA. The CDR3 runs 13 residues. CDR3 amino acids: CSAGQSSNQPQHF.

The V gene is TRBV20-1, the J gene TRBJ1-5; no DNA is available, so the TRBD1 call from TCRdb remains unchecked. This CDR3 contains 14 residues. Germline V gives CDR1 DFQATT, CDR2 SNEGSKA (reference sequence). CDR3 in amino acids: CSARGHEGNQPQHF.

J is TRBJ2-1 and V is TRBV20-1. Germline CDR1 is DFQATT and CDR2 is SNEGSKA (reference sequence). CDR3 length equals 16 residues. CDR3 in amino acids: CSALRNSVTAYNEQFF.

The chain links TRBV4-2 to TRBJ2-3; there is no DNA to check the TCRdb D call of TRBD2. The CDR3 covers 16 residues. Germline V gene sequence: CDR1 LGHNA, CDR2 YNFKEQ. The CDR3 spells CASSLTSGSLTDTQYF.

The CDR3: CASSAKQGGGTEAFF. V is TRBV5-4 and J is TRBJ1-1; TCRdb reports TRBD1, a call that lacks DNA to check it against. CDR1 SGHNT and CDR2 YYREEE come from the germline V gene (reference sequence). The CDR3 runs 15 residues.

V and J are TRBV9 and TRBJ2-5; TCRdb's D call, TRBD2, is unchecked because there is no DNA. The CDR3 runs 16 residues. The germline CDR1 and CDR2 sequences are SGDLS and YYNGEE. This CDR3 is CASSGQQLAGVETQYF. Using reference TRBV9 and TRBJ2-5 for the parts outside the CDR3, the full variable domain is DSGVTQTPKHLITATGQRVTLRCSPRSGDLSVYWYQQSLDQGLQFLIQYYNGEERAKGNILERFSAQQFPDLHSELNLSSLELGDSALYFCASSGQQLAGVETQYFGPGTRLLVL.

The CDR3 is CASSPSGRYEQFF. The chain carries TRBV4-1 and TRBJ2-1. Germline V CDR1 and CDR2: MGHRA, YSYEKL. The CDR3 length is 13 residues.

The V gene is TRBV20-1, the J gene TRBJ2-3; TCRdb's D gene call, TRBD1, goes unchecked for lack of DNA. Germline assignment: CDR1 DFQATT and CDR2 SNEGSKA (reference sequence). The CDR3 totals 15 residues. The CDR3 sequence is CSARDVWPRGDTQYF.

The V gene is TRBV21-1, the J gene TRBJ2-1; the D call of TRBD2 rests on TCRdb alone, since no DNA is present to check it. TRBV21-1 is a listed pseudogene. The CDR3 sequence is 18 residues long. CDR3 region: CASSKGHKGTSGRYEQFF.

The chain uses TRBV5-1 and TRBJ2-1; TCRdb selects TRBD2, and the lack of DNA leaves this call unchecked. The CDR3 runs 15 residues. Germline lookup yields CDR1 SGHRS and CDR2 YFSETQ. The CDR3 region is CASSLEASGHNEQFF.

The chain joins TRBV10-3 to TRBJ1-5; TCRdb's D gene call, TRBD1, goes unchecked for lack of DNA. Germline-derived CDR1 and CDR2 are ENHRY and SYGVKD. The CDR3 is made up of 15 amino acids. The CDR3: CAISGRQGAGQPQHF.

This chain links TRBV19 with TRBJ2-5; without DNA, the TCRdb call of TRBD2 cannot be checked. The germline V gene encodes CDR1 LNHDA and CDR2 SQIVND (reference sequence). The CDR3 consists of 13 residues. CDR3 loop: CASRHIAAETQYF.

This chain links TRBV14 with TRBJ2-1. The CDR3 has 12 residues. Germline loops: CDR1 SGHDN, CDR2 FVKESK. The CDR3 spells CASSQNFNEQFF. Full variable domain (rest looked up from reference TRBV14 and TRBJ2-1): EAGVTQFPSHSVIEKGQTVTLRCDPISGHDNLYWYRRVMGKEIKFLLHFVKESKQDESGMPNNRFLAERTGGTYSTLKVQPAELEDSGVYFCASSQNFNEQFFGPGTRLTVL.

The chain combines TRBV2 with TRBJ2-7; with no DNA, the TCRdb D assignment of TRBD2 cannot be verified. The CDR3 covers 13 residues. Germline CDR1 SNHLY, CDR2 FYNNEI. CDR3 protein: CASSLAGGWEQYF.

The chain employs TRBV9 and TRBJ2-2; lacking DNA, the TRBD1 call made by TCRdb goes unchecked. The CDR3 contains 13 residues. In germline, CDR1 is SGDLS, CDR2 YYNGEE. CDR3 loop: CASSGPRGGELFF.

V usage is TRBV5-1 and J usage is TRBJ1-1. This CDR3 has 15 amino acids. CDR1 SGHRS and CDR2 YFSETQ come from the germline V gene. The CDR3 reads CASSLAPVADTEAFF. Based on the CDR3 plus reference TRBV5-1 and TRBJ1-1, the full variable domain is KAGVTQTPRYLIKTRGQQVTLSCSPISGHRSVSWYQQTPGQGLQFLFEYFSETQRNKGNFPGRFSGRQFSNSRSEMNVSTLELGDSALYLCASSLAPVADTEAFFGQGTRLTVV.

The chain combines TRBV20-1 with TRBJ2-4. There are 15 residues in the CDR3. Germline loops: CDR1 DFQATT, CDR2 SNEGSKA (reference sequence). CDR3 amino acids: CSAQPFQRAKNIQYF.

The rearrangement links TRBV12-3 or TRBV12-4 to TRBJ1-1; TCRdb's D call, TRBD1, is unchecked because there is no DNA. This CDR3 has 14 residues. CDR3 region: CASSIRTGDTEAFF.

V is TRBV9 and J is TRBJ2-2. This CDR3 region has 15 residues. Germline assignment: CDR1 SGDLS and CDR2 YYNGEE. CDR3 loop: CASSYSLTNTGELFF.